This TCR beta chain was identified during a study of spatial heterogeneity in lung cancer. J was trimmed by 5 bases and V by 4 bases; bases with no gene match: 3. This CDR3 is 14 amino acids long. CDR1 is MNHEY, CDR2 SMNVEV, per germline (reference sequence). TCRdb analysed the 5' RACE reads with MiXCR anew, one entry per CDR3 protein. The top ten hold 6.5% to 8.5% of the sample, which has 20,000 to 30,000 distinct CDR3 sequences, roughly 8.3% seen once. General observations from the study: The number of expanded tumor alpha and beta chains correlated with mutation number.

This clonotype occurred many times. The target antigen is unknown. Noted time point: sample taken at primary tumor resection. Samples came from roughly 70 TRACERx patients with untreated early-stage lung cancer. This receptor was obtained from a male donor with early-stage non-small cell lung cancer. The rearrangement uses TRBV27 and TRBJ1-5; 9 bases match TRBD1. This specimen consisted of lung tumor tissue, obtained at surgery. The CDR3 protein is CASSSGQGYQPQHF. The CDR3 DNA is TGTGCCAGCAGTTCGGGACAGGGTTATCAGCCCCAGCATTTT.